These 9 T cell receptor beta chains came from one sample sequenced in a study of blood T cell repertoires in COVID-19. The repertoire was sequenced with immunoSEQ multiplex PCR; TCRdb's copy has only in-frame clones and lacks some. The table includes roughly 330,000 clones, about 90% detected once. The specimen was PBMCs or T cells enriched from blood (not recorded which). The receptor source for this set is a young woman who had recovered from COVID-19.

A word on this clone: Different DNA sequences within this sample yield the same CDR3. The chain couples TRBV6-2 or TRBV6-3 to TRBJ2-7, with D perhaps matching TRBD2 (6 bases). Germline lookup yields CDR1 MNHEY and CDR2 SVGEGT. Trimming cost V 4 bases and J 3 bases, with 10 bases left between them. The CDR3 consists of 13 residues. The CDR3 reads CASSWTGDYEQYF. The CDR3 nucleotides read TGTGCCAGCAGTTGGACGGGGGACTACGAGCAGTACTTC.

The rearrangement links TRBV3-1 (or the pseudogene TRBV3-2) to TRBJ2-6; 9 bases agree with TRBD1. Trimming took 4 bases from V and 4 from J; bases not matched to a gene: 2. The CDR3 extends over 15 amino acids. Per germline, CDR1 LGHDT and CDR2 YNNKEL (reference sequence). The CDR3 sequence: CASSPGTGGANVLTF. DNA of the CDR3: TGTGCCAGCAGCCCCGGGACAGGGGGGGCCAACGTCCTGACTTTC.

The chain combines TRBV5-1 with TRBJ1-6; possibly TRBD1 for D (6 bases). Germline loops: CDR1 SGHRS, CDR2 YFSETQ. This CDR3 has 15 residues. Trimming pared 4 bases from V and 6 bases from J, leaving 14 bases between. CDR3 region: CASSPRGEVNSPLHF. The CDR3 coding sequence is TGCGCCAGCAGCCCCAGGGGAGAGGTTAATTCACCCCTCCACTTT.

The rearrangement links TRBV3-1 (or the pseudogene TRBV3-2) to TRBJ2-5, with 7 bases identical to TRBD2. CDR3 length: 15 residues. The germline gives CDR1 LGHDT, CDR2 YNNKEL (reference sequence). Losses at the gene ends were 4 bases for V and 0 bases for J; bases not matched to a gene: 5. CDR3 DNA: TGTGCCAGCAGCCCTGGGACTACCTACCAAGAGACCCAGTACTTC. This gives the protein CASSPGTTYQETQYF.

The J gene is TRBJ2-1, the V gene TRBV9, with 9 bases lining up with TRBD2. The germline V gene has CDR1 SGDLS and CDR2 YYNGEE. V lost 4 bases to trimming and J lost 7 bases; unmatched junction nucleotides: 12. The CDR3 runs 16 residues. The CDR3 sequence is CASSTVRGGGVNEQFF. The CDR3 DNA reads as TGTGCCAGCAGCACCGTAAGAGGCGGGGGGGTGAATGAGCAGTTCTTC.

This chain joins TRBV6-2 or TRBV6-3 and TRBJ1-5; D possibly corresponds to TRBD1 (6 bases). Germline values: CDR1 MNHEY, CDR2 SVGEGT. Between the trimmed V and J ends, which lost 2 bases and 2 bases, there was a span of 13 bases. This CDR3 has 16 amino acids. This CDR3 reads CASSYRLGAGNQPQHF. CDR3 in DNA: TGTGCCAGCAGTTACAGGCTGGGGGCGGGCAATCAGCCCCAGCATTTT.

The rearrangement uses TRBV6-2 or TRBV6-3 and TRBJ2-7, with TRBD1 identical over 7 bases. The CDR3 spans 13 residues. Germline CDR1 reads MNHEY; CDR2 reads SVGEGT. V was pared by 5 bases and J by 2 bases, with 3 bases of the junction left unmatched. DNA of the CDR3: TGTGCCAGCAGTCGGGACAGAACCTACGAGCAGTACTTC. This sequence encodes CASSRDRTYEQYF.

The gene calls are TRBV4-3 and TRBJ2-3, with D perhaps TRBD1 (5 bases). The CDR3 consists of 15 residues. With 0 bases removed from V and 4 bases from J, the gap between germline ends came to 11 bases. The germline CDR1 and CDR2 sequences are LGHNA and YSLEER. CDR3 sequence (DNA): TGCGCCAGCAGCCAAGAAAGGGGAAGCGCAGATACGCAGTATTTT. It codes for CASSQERGSADTQYF.

Only one count was recorded for this clone. The CDR3 loop reads CASSIGGQGYTEAFF. CDR3 sequence (DNA): TGTGCCAGCAGCATCGGTGGACAGGGGTACACTGAAGCTTTCTTT. This chain links TRBV6-5 with TRBJ1-1; 9 bases are shared with TRBD1. J was trimmed by 3 bases and V by 6 bases; bases with no gene match: 8. The germline V gene has CDR1 MNHEY and CDR2 SVGAGI. This CDR3 is 15 amino acids long.